Listed below are T cell receptor beta chains from one sample, sequenced in a study of blood T cell repertoires in COVID-19. This table comes from immunoSEQ multiplex PCR, and its TCRdb copy is limited to in-frame clones, with some not included. The table records about 240,000 clones, just under 85% of them present only once. The sample consisted of peripheral blood. The source of these receptors is a woman of 80 years or more with acute or convalescent COVID-19. Both conserved end residues are part of each CDR3. Each record gives: J gene, clone size, D gene, V gene, CDR3 DNA, CDR3 protein. D genes are given only for firm matches. Clone size, where shown, is once, few, many, or a class for clones that have expanded.

>TRBJ2-1|-|-|TRBV6-5
TGTGCCATCCTTGACAGGTTTAGGAATGAGCAGTTCTTC
CAILDRFRNEQFF
>TRBJ2-7|-|-|TRBV6-2/TRBV6-3
TGTGCCAGCAGTTCAGTCCGCGAGCAGTACTTC
CASSSVREQYF
>TRBJ2-3|-|TRBD2|TRBV27
TGTGCCAGCAGTTTTAACCCCCAGCAGCGGGGGGCAGCAGATACGCAGTATTTT
CASSFNPQQRGAADTQYF
>TRBJ1-4|-|-|TRBV5-1
TGCGCCAGCAGCTCCACCGGGTTGGGAACTAATGAAAAACTGTTTTTT
CASSSTGLGTNEKLFF
>TRBJ2-7|-|-|TRBV19
TGTGCCAGTAGTGAGGTGGGGGGCTACGAGCAGTACTTC
CASSEVGGYEQYF
>TRBJ1-5|few|TRBD1|TRBV2
TGTGCCAGCAGTGGACAGGGGGCGCCTCAGCCCCAGCATTTT
CASSGQGAPQPQHF
>TRBJ1-6|-|TRBD1|TRBV6-2/TRBV6-3
TGTGCCAGCAGCAAACAGGGGACTTCACCCCTCCACTTT
CASSKQGTSPLHF
>TRBJ1-6|-|-|TRBV28
TGTGCCAGCAAACTCCGACAGGAGAGTTCACCCCTCCACTTT
CASKLRQESSPLHF
>TRBJ2-7|-|TRBD1|TRBV4-1
TGCGCCAGCAGCCGGGGGACAGGGGAAGTAACGAGGGCCTACGAGCAGTACTTC
CASSRGTGEVTRAYEQYF
>TRBJ2-3|-|TRBD2|TRBV5-1
TGCGCCAGCAGCCCAAATGGACTAGCGGGGGGGCCGAGCACAGATACGCAGTATTTT
CASSPNGLAGGPSTDTQYF
>TRBJ2-7|-|-|TRBV28
TGTGCCAGCAGTTTCTCGGGCTCCTACGAGCAGTACTTC
CASSFSGSYEQYF
>TRBJ1-1|-|-|TRBV28
TGTGCCAGCAGTTTACCCGGAGGGGCGAACACTGAAGCTTTCTTT
CASSLPGGANTEAFF
>TRBJ2-2|-|TRBD1|TRBV6-5
TGTGCCAGCAGTTACGGGGACAGGGTACGCACCGGGGAGCTGTTTTTT
CASSYGDRVRTGELFF
>TRBJ1-3|-|-|TRBV7-9
TGTGCCAGCAGCTTAGATTCGGCGGGCGGAAACACCATATATTTT
CASSLDSAGGNTIYF
>TRBJ1-6|few|-|TRBV10-3
TGTGCCATCAGTGGGGGCAGTCCGAATTCACCCCTCCACTTT
CAISGGSPNSPLHF
>TRBJ1-5|-|-|TRBV18
TGTGCCAGCTCACCCTCAGGCCTTCAGCCCCAGCATTTT
CASSPSGLQPQHF
>TRBJ1-6|-|-|TRBV6-5
TGTGCCAGCAGGACGAACGAGGCCGATAATTCACCCCTCCACTTT
CASRTNEADNSPLHF
>TRBJ2-2|-|-|TRBV15
TGTGCCACCAGCAGCAGGGTTTCCGGCGCCGGGGAGCTGTTTTTT
CATSSRVSGAGELFF
>TRBJ1-2|-|TRBD1|TRBV2
TGTGCCAGCGCCCCAGGGGGCCCAGGATCCGGCTACACCTTC
CASAPGGPGSGYTF
>TRBJ1-6|-|TRBD1|TRBV6-5
TGTGCCATTAGACAGGGGGCTAATTCACCCCTCCACTTT
CAIRQGANSPLHF
>TRBJ2-7|-|-|TRBV7-8
TGTGCCAGCAGCTTAGGGACCGAGGGCGAGCAGTACTTC
CASSLGTEGEQYF
>TRBJ2-3|once|-|TRBV29-1
TGCAGTACTTCCACAGATACGCAGTATTTT
CSTSTDTQYF